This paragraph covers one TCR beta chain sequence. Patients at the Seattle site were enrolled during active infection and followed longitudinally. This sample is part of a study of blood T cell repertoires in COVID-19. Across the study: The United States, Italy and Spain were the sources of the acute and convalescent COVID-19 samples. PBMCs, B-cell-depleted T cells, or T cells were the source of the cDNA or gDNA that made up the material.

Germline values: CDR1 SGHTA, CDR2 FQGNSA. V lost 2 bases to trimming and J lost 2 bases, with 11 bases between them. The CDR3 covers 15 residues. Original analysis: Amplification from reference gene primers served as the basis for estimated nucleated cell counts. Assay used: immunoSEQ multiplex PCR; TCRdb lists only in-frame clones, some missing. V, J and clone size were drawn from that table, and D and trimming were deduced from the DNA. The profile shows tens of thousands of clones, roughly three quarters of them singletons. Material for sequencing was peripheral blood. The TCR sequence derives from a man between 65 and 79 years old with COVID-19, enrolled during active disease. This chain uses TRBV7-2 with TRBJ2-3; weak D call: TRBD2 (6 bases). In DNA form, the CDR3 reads TGTGCCAGCAGCTTATTGCGGGACGTCACAGATACGCAGTATTTT. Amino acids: CASSLLRDVTDTQYF. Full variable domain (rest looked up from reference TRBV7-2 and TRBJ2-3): GAGVSQSPSNKVTEKGKDVELRCDPISGHTALYWYRQSLGQGLEFLIYFQGNSAPDKSGLPSDRFSAERTGGSVSTLTIQRTQQEDSAVYLCASSLLRDVTDTQYFGPGTRLTVL.